A selection of T cell receptor beta chains follows, all from one sample in a study of blood T cell repertoires in COVID-19. The repertoire was sequenced with immunoSEQ multiplex PCR; TCRdb's copy has only in-frame clones and lacks some. The sample records 310,000 or so clones, around 86% being singletons. Source material: peripheral blood. These receptors were collected from a woman aged 25-40 years who had recovered from COVID-19. Both conserved end residues are part of each CDR3. D genes are given only for firm matches. Clone size is shown for a subset of rows, as once, few, many or a class of expanded clone.

J | D | V | size | DNA | CDR3
TRBJ2-1 | TRBD1 | TRBV27 | NA | TGTGCCAGCAGTGCCGCAGGGGGTAGCTTCAATGAGCAGTTCTTC | CASSAAGGSFNEQFF
TRBJ1-4 | NA | TRBV10-3 | NA | TGTGCCATCAGTGAGCAGAATGGGAGGGGGACTAATGAAAAACTGTTTTTT | CAISEQNGRGTNEKLFF
TRBJ1-1 | TRBD1 | TRBV6-5 | NA | TGTGCCAGCAGTTACCCGGGGACAGGGAACACTGAAGCTTTCTTT | CASSYPGTGNTEAFF
TRBJ2-2 | NA | TRBV29-1 | NA | TGCAGCGTTGACTTTAGCGCCGGGGAGCTGTTTTTT | CSVDFSAGELFF
TRBJ2-2 | NA | TRBV19 | few | TGTGCCAGTAGTCTTTACCGGCAATACAGGGAAGGGGAGCTGTTTTTT | CASSLYRQYREGELFF
TRBJ2-1 | TRBD2 | TRBV24-1 | NA | TGTGCCACCAGTGACTTTATAGCGGGGAGGGATGAGCAGTTCTTC | CATSDFIAGRDEQFF
TRBJ2-5 | TRBD2 | TRBV3-1/TRBV3-2 | NA | TGTGCCAGCAGCCATAGTGGGCTGGGGGGGGTCGACTCGTACCAAGAGACCCAGTACTTC | CASSHSGLGGVDSYQETQYF
TRBJ2-5 | NA | TRBV7-2 | NA | TGTGCCAGCAGCTCCACGGGGTCGGAGACCCAGTACTTC | CASSSTGSETQYF
TRBJ2-3 | TRBD2 | TRBV5-4 | NA | TGTGCCAGCAGCTTAGAGCGGGAGGTGGCAGATACGCAGTATTTT | CASSLEREVADTQYF
TRBJ2-7 | TRBD2 | TRBV7-9 | NA | TGTGCCAGCAGCTCCCCGGGGGGAAGCGGAAAAAGCTCCTACGAGCAGTACTTC | CASSSPGGSGKSSYEQYF
TRBJ1-2 | NA | TRBV15 | NA | TGTGCCACCCGAGTTAAAGGGGGATTGGGTGGCTACACCTTC | CATRVKGGLGGYTF